Listed below are T cell receptor beta chains from one sample, sequenced in a study of blood T cell repertoires in COVID-19. Sequencing was performed with immunoSEQ multiplex PCR; in TCRdb, only in-frame clones are kept and a portion is missing. The sample records about 100,000 clones, just under 80% being singletons. Sequenced sample: peripheral blood. Every receptor here comes from a man between 65 and 85 years old with active or convalescent COVID-19. Each CDR3 is given with its conserved first and last residue. Fields, in order: D gene, J gene, V gene, clone size, CDR3 DNA, CDR3 protein. A D gene is named only where the DNA matches it firmly. Expanded clones are given a class, and other clones once, few, many or no size at all.

>TRBD1|TRBJ2-6|TRBV27|-
TGTGCCAGCAAATATTTGCGACAGGGAACGGCTGGGGCCAACGTCCTGACTTTC
CASKYLRQGTAGANVLTF
>-|TRBJ1-5|TRBV27|-
TGTGCCAGCAGCCTCAGGGTCCGTCAGCCCCAGCATTTT
CASSLRVRQPQHF
>-|TRBJ1-6|TRBV28|-
TGTGCCAGCAGTTTAGCGCAGGCCTATAATTCACCCCTCCACTTT
CASSLAQAYNSPLHF
>-|TRBJ1-1|TRBV5-6|-
TGTGCCAGCAGGAACAGGGTCGCCTCTGAAGCTTTCTTT
CASRNRVASEAFF
>TRBD2|TRBJ2-7|TRBV19|-
TGTGCCAGTAGTATCGGGGGGGAGGCAGGGAACTACGAGCAGTACTTC
CASSIGGEAGNYEQYF
>-|TRBJ1-1|TRBV4-2|-
TGTGCCAGCAGCCAAGTCACCCCTGGCCCTGAAGCTTTCTTT
CASSQVTPGPEAFF
>-|TRBJ2-7|TRBV19|-
TGTGCCAGTAGTATAGCATCGAACAGCATCTTCTACGAGCAGTACTTC
CASSIASNSIFYEQYF
>-|TRBJ2-5|TRBV24-1|-
TGTGCCACCGGAAGGTCGTCCGCGGGGCAAGAGACCCAGTACTTC
CATGRSSAGQETQYF
>-|TRBJ1-5|TRBV6-5|-
TGTGCCAGCAGTACAGGGCTTAGCAATCAGCCCCAGCATTTT
CASSTGLSNQPQHF
>TRBD2|TRBJ2-2|TRBV5-4|once
TGTGCCAGCACCCCCGGGGGGGATCACTTCACCGGGGAGCTGTTTTTT
CASTPGGDHFTGELFF
>-|TRBJ1-1|TRBV3-1/TRBV3-2|once
TGTGCCAGCAGCCAAGTTAGAAATTATGCGGGGGGGGAAGCTTTCTTT
CASSQVRNYAGGEAFF
>-|TRBJ1-1|TRBV6-5|-
TGTGCCAGCAACAAGGAACAGGGACGAACTGAAGCTTTCTTT
CASNKEQGRTEAFF
>-|TRBJ2-7|TRBV10-3|-
TGTGCCATCAGTGAGGGTCCGAGGTTAGACAACCGGGGCGAGCAGTACTTC
CAISEGPRLDNRGEQYF